These 26 T cell receptor beta chains originate from one sample sequenced in a study of chemoradiotherapy in HPV16-positive cancers. Generated by immunoSEQ multiplex PCR, the TCRdb table keeps only in-frame clones and is missing some. The table includes over 10,000 clones, about four fifths detected once. Collection of the sample occurred from a patient who underwent chemoradiotherapy. The receptors originated from a human donor with HPV-associated anogenital cancer.

CDR3 sequence reads: CASSLDRGGTVETQYF. The CDR3 region has the DNA TGTGCCAGCAGCTTGGACAGGGGCGGAACGGTGGAGACCCAGTACTTC. The chain couples TRBV5-8 to TRBJ2-5; 7 positions agree with TRBD1. Looked up from germline, CDR1 is SGHTS and CDR2 is YDEGEE. The CDR3 is 16 amino acids. After removal of 0 bases from V and 5 bases from J, the junction contained 10 bases not matched to a gene. The full variable domain, its missing parts supplied by reference TRBV5-8 and TRBJ2-5, is EAGVTQSPTHLIKTRGQQATLRCSPISGHTSVYWYQQALGLGLQFLLWYDEGEERNRGNFPPRFSGRQFPNYSSELNVNALELEDSALYLCASSLDRGGTVETQYFGPGTRLLVL.

V and J are TRBV18 and TRBJ2-3, with unresolved D. Germline V gives CDR1 KGHSH, CDR2 LQKENI. The germline V and J ends were trimmed by 5 bases and 0 bases, with 12 bases remaining between them. The CDR3 length is 15 residues. The CDR3 region has the DNA TGTGCCAGCTCAGGGCAGGCGTTGAGCACAGATACGCAGTATTTT. Translating gives CASSGQALSTDTQYF.

The J gene is TRBJ2-5, the V gene TRBV2; no definite D call. The germline V gene has CDR1 SNHLY and CDR2 FYNNEI. V lost 5 bases, J lost 5 bases, and 15 bases lay in between. CDR3 length equals 14 residues. The CDR3 DNA sequence: TGTGCCAGCAGTTGGACGGGCGTTGGGGAGACCCAGTACTTC. Translation gives CASSWTGVGETQYF.

In DNA form, the CDR3 reads TGTGCCAGCAGCGTAGGTACAGGCCCTCCCTACGAGCAGTACTTC. Translated: CASSVGTGPPYEQYF. This chain joins TRBV9 and TRBJ2-7, with D tentatively TRBD1 (5 bases). CDR1 and CDR2 (germline): SGDLS, YYNGEE. The germline V and J ends were trimmed by 0 bases and 2 bases, with 12 bases remaining between them. CDR3 size: 15 residues.

The chain joins TRBV25-1 to TRBJ2-3; a possible D gene is TRBD1 (6 bases). Germline V CDR1 and CDR2: MGHDK, SYGVNS. The CDR3 is made up of 15 amino acids. Deletions cut 7 bases from V and 2 bases from J, with 16 bases between. The CDR3 spells CASTSWDTNTDTQYF. The CDR3, as DNA: TGTGCCAGCACGAGCTGGGACACTAACACAGATACGCAGTATTTT.

A few counts support this clone. The chain links TRBV4-2 to TRBJ1-1; D ambiguous. There are 15 residues in the CDR3. With 0 bases removed from V and 0 bases from J, the gap between germline ends came to 8 bases. Germline CDR1 LGHNA, CDR2 YNFKEQ. The CDR3: CASSQDGRMNTEAFF. The CDR3 DNA reads TGTGCCAGCAGCCAAGATGGGCGCATGAACACTGAAGCTTTCTTT.

The rearrangement links TRBV5-6 to TRBJ1-1; D remains ambiguous. V was trimmed by 4 bases and J by 4 bases, leaving 11 bases between them. CDR3 size: 13 residues. In germline, CDR1 is SGHDT, CDR2 YYEEEE. CDR3 sequence: CASSRALTTEAFF. The CDR3 DNA is TGTGCCAGCAGCCGGGCCCTAACCACTGAAGCTTTCTTT.

The V gene is TRBV19, the J gene TRBJ2-2; TRBD1 matches at 7 bases. V lost 7 bases and J lost 0; bases outside the gene matches: 8. Looked up from germline, CDR1 is LNHDA and CDR2 is SQIVND (reference sequence). CDR3 length: 16 residues. CDR3: CASISPGTANTGELFF. The CDR3 bases are TGTGCCAGTATTTCCCCCGGGACAGCGAACACCGGGGAGCTGTTTTTT.

The chain couples TRBV7-2 to TRBJ2-1; D possibly corresponds to TRBD1 (6 bases). This CDR3 region has 13 residues. The V end lost 5 bases, the J end lost 5 bases, and 10 bases lay between the germline ends. Germline assignment: CDR1 SGHTA and CDR2 FQGNSA. The CDR3 DNA reads TGTGCCAGCAGCAAGAACAGGGACAATGAGCAGTTCTTC. Translating it yields CASSKNRDNEQFF. The full variable domain, its missing parts supplied by reference TRBV7-2 and TRBJ2-1, is GAGVSQSPSNKVTEKGKDVELRCDPISGHTALYWYRQSLGQGLEFLIYFQGNSAPDKSGLPSDRFSAERTGGSVSTLTIQRTQQEDSAVYLCASSKNRDNEQFFGPGTRLTVL.

The chain employs TRBV19 and TRBJ1-5; the D gene is possibly TRBD1 (6 bases). V was shortened by 6 bases and J by 2 bases, with 17 bases between the two germline ends. The CDR3 totals 16 residues. CDR1 is LNHDA, CDR2 SQIVND, per germline (reference sequence). The CDR3 spells CASRAQGNLGNQPQHF. The DNA of the CDR3 is TGTGCCAGTAGAGCACAGGGAAACCTAGGCAATCAGCCCCAGCATTTT.

The rearrangement joins TRBV7-2 to TRBJ1-4; TRBD1 is a possible D gene (5 bases). The germline V gene encodes CDR1 SGHTA and CDR2 FQGNSA. CDR3 length equals 15 residues. Trimming cost V 7 bases and J 6 bases, with 18 bases left between them. In nucleotides, the CDR3 is TGTGCCAGCACCCTACGCGGCAGGGCCTATGAAAAACTGTTTTTT. Protein: CASTLRGRAYEKLFF.

The chain joins TRBV19 to TRBJ1-1; unclear D gene. Germline V CDR1 and CDR2: LNHDA, SQIVND (reference sequence). This CDR3 is built from 15 residues. V shed 5 bases and J shed 4 bases, with 17 bases lying between them. The CDR3 sequence is CASSQADGRSTEAFF. For the CDR3, the DNA is TGTGCCAGTAGTCAGGCGGACGGGCGGAGCACTGAAGCTTTCTTT.

The sample holds a few counts of this clone. This chain links TRBV7-2 with TRBJ2-3, with D tentatively TRBD2 (6 bases). V lost 1 base, J lost 4 bases, and 15 bases lay in between. Germline V gives CDR1 SGHTA, CDR2 FQGNSA. The CDR3 spans 16 residues. CDR3 region: CASSLVPSELADTQYF. CDR3 DNA: TGTGCCAGCAGCTTAGTGCCTAGCGAACTGGCAGATACGCAGTATTTT.

The chain carries TRBV6-5 and TRBJ1-6, with no clear D. The CDR3 totals 14 residues. V was trimmed by 6 bases and J by 4 bases, leaving 10 bases between them. CDR1 is MNHEY and CDR2 is SVGAGI in the germline V gene. CDR3 DNA: TGTGCCAGCAGGGACGCTCCATATAATTCACCCCTCCACTTT. This sequence encodes CASRDAPYNSPLHF.

V usage is TRBV25-1 and J usage is TRBJ2-5; TRBD1 matches 7 bases. The CDR3 length is 14 residues. Germline V lookup: CDR1 MGHDK, CDR2 SYGVNS. V lost 6 bases to trimming and J lost 5 bases; unmatched junction nucleotides: 9. The CDR3 sequence: CASRGARGLETQYF. CDR3 bases: TGTGCCAGCAGAGGGGCTAGGGGGCTCGAGACCCAGTACTTC.

The rearrangement joins TRBV29-1 to TRBJ2-2, with 8 bases lining up with TRBD1. The CDR3 loop spans 14 amino acids. Trimming at V came to 6 bases and at J to 4 bases, leaving 7 bases not matched to a gene. Per germline, CDR1 SQVTM and CDR2 ANQGSEA. The CDR3 loop reads CSVGQGLSTGELFF. The CDR3 DNA sequence: TGCAGCGTCGGACAGGGTCTAAGCACCGGGGAGCTGTTTTTT.

J is TRBJ1-5 and V is TRBV15; 8 bases align to TRBD1. V dropped 0 bases and J dropped 0; count of bases not matched to a gene: 7. This CDR3 is built from 18 residues. CDR1 is LNHNV, CDR2 YYDKDF, per germline (reference sequence). CDR3 protein: CATSRDRGTGYSNQPQHF. The CDR3 DNA is TGTGCCACCAGCAGAGATAGGGGGACAGGATATAGCAATCAGCCCCAGCATTTT.

The chain has TRBV19 and TRBJ2-7; D call uncertain. Germline V gives CDR1 LNHDA, CDR2 SQIVND (reference sequence). V was shortened by 3 bases and J by 1 base, with 10 bases between the two germline ends. The CDR3 is 14 residues long. In DNA, the CDR3 is TGTGCCAGTAGTATTACTGGGGAATCCTACGAGCAGTACTTC. This sequence encodes CASSITGESYEQYF. The full variable domain, in which reference TRBV19 and TRBJ2-7 provide the parts outside the CDR3, is DGGITQSPKYLFRKEGQNVTLSCEQNLNHDAMYWYRQDPGQGLRLIYYSQIVNDFQKGDIAEGYSVSREKKESFPLTVTSAQKNPTAFYLCASSITGESYEQYFGPGTRLTVT.

The CDR3 sequence is CASSPQTGGYNEQFF. The CDR3 DNA follows: TGTGCCAGCAGCCCCCAGACGGGCGGGTACAATGAGCAGTTCTTC. The chain joins TRBV7-6 to TRBJ2-1; maybe TRBD2 (5 bases). The CDR3 runs 15 residues. The ends were cut back, 5 bases at V and 4 bases at J, with 15 bases in the middle. Germline assignment: CDR1 SGHVS and CDR2 FNYEAQ.

This chain links TRBV7-9 with TRBJ2-3, with 15 bases that match TRBD2. Germline CDR1 reads SEHNR; CDR2 reads FQNEAQ (reference sequence). The length of the CDR3 is 16 residues. V dropped 5 bases and J dropped 5; count of bases not matched to a gene: 5. CDR3 in DNA: TGTGCCAGCAGCCCAGGACTAGCGGGGGGGATAGATACGCAGTATTTT. This gives the protein CASSPGLAGGIDTQYF.

This chain uses TRBV5-5 with TRBJ2-1, with TRBD2 matching over 9 bases. This CDR3 is built from 16 residues. Trimming removed 0 bases from V and 8 bases from J; junction bases left unmatched: 9. Per the germline V gene, CDR1 is SGHKS and CDR2 is YYEKEE (reference sequence). As DNA, the CDR3 is TGTGCCAGCAGCTTGGGATTAGCGGGGGCTGGCGATGAGCAGTTCTTC. Amino acids: CASSLGLAGAGDEQFF.

The CDR3 DNA reads as TGTGCCAGCAAAAGACAGGGAGACGCCTACGAGCAGTACTTC. This codes for CASKRQGDAYEQYF. J is TRBJ2-7 and V is TRBV28; 7 bases align to TRBD1. The germline gives CDR1 MDHEN, CDR2 SYDVKM. J gave up 2 bases and V 7 bases, and 8 bases lay outside the gene matches. This CDR3 spans 14 amino acids.

This clone was detected once. CDR3 bases: TGTGCCAGCAGCTTGGTGGGGGGGGGTACCAGGGACTACGAGCAGTACTTC. Translation: CASSLVGGGTRDYEQYF. The genes are TRBV5-6 and TRBJ2-7; 7 bases agree with TRBD2. The germline CDR1 and CDR2 sequences are SGHDT and YYEEEE. The CDR3 totals 17 residues. With V trimmed by 0 bases and J by 3 bases, 12 bases remained unmatched.

The chain employs TRBV5-4 and TRBJ2-1; D ambiguous. Trimming left V 0 bases short and J 4 bases short, with 11 bases between. The CDR3 spans 15 residues. The germline V gene has CDR1 SGHNT and CDR2 YYREEE (reference sequence). This CDR3 is CASSLVGTVYNEQFF. The CDR3, as DNA: TGTGCCAGCAGCTTGGTGGGAACGGTGTACAATGAGCAGTTCTTC.

The chain carries TRBV28 and TRBJ2-7; maybe TRBD1 (6 bases). The CDR3 is made up of 12 amino acids. Germline V gene lookup returns CDR1 MDHEN and CDR2 SYDVKM. The V end was cut by 4 bases, the J end by 5 bases, with 9 bases between. CDR3 sequence (DNA): TGTGCCAGCAGTTCAGGGGTACACGAGCAGTACTTC. Protein sequence: CASSSGVHEQYF.

The chain is built from TRBV5-4 and TRBJ2-7; D might be TRBD1 or TRBD2, each matching 5 bases. The CDR3 contains 16 residues. Trimming removed 5 bases from V and 3 bases from J, with 21 bases in between. Germline V CDR1 and CDR2: SGHNT, YYREEE (reference sequence). The CDR3 is CASSEGTDKIFYEQYF. Written as DNA, the CDR3 is TGTGCCAGCAGTGAAGGGACGGATAAAATATTCTACGAGCAGTACTTC.